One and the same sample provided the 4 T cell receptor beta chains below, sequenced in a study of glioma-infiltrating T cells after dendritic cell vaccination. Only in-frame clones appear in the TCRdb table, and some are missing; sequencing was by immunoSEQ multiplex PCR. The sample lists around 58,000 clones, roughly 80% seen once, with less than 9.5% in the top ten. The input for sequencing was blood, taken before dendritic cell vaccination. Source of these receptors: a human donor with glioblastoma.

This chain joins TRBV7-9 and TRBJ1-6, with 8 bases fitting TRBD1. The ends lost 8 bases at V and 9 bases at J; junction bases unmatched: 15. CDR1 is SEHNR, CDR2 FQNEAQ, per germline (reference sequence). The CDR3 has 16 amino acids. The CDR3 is CASGSRPGQETSPLHF. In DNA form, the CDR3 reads TGTGCCAGCGGCTCCCGACCGGGACAGGAGACTTCACCCCTCCACTTT. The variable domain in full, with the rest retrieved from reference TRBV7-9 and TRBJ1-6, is DTGVSQNPRHKITKRGQNVTFRCDPISEHNRLYWYRQTLGQGPEFLTYFQNEAQLEKSRLLSDRFSAERPKGSFSTLEIQRTEQGDSAMYLCASGSRPGQETSPLHFGNGTRLTVT.

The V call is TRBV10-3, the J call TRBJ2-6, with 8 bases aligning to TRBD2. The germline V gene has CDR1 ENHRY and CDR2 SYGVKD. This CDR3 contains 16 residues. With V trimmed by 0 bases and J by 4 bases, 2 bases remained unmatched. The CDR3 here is CAISESGGAGANVLTF. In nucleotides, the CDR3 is TGTGCCATCAGTGAGTCCGGGGGGGCCGGGGCCAACGTCCTGACTTTC.

The CDR3: CASSPSGGANYGYTF. CDR3 in DNA: TGTGCCAGCTCACCTTCGGGGGGGGCTAACTATGGCTACACCTTC. The V gene is TRBV18, the J gene TRBJ1-2, with D possibly matching TRBD1 (5 bases). The CDR3 contains 15 residues. CDR1 KGHSH and CDR2 LQKENI come from the germline V gene. Trimming left V 3 bases short and J 0 bases short, with 11 bases between.

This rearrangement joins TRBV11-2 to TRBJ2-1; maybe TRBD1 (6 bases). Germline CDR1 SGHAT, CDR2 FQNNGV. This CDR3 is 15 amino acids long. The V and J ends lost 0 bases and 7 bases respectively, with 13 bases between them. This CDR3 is CASSLDRGSGNEQFF. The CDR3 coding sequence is TGTGCCAGCAGCTTAGACAGGGGATCGGGGAATGAGCAGTTCTTC.